This T cell receptor (beta chain) was retrieved from a study of CD8 T cells in Susac syndrome. Study summary: Active disease was present in about 6 of the sequenced Susac syndrome patients, whereas about eight of them were in remission.

About 0.45 to 1 ug RNA was reverse transcribed with random hexamers. TCRdb reprocessed the immunoSEQ multiplex PCR reads with MiXCR, giving one entry per CDR3 protein. Of about 120,000 distinct CDR3 sequences listed, 96% are singletons. Study results and limitations: When the CD4+ T cell repertoires of patients with Susac syndrome were examined, they did not show any clonal expansion.

CD8+ and CD4+ T cells circulating in blood were sequenced for TCR beta. This clonotype was observed once. The antigen is undetermined. Per the germline V gene, CDR1 is LNHNV and CDR2 is YYDKDF (reference sequence). The V and J ends lost 0 bases and 1 base respectively, with 7 bases between them. The CDR3 runs 14 residues. V is TRBV15 and J is TRBJ2-7; D tentatively reads TRBD1 or TRBD2 (5 bases each). The sequence was collected from a human donor with Susac syndrome. The material sequenced was CD4+ T cells from PBMCs. In DNA form, the CDR3 reads TGTGCCACCAGCAGAGAGGGACCATCCTACGAGCAGTACTTC. As protein: CATSREGPSYEQYF.